This TCR beta chain derives from a study of blood T cell repertoires in COVID-19. J lost 1 base, V lost 3 bases, and 3 bases had no gene match. This CDR3 contains 15 residues. The V gene's germline CDR1 is SGHTA and CDR2 FQGNSA. Sequencing used immunoSEQ multiplex PCR; TCRdb keeps in-frame clones, though not all of them. The table includes 200,000 to 250,000 clones, around four fifths detected once. The TCR sequence derives from a woman between 65 and 79 years old with COVID-19, enrolled during active disease. Specimen: peripheral blood. The V call is TRBV7-2, the J call TRBJ1-2; TRBD1 matches 9 bases. The CDR3 protein is CASSFWDRDNYGYTF. Written as DNA, the CDR3 is TGTGCCAGCAGCTTTTGGGACAGGGATAACTATGGCTACACCTTC.